The T cell receptor (beta chain) described here comes from a study of T cell responses to AZD1222 COVID-19 vaccine. General observations from the study: Spike-specific TCR breadth and depth rose after two AZD1222 doses. Vaccine-associated CD4 TCRs spanned spike, dominant at 160-218 and 743-854.

For this clone: Its antigen remains unknown.

Method: immunoSEQ multiplex PCR; TCRdb's copy keeps in-frame clones and lacks some. The table includes 130,000 to 150,000 clones, around nine tenths detected once. V lost 4 bases to trimming and J lost 3 bases, with 9 bases between them. The CDR3 loop spans 13 amino acids. Germline CDR1 reads SEHNR; CDR2 reads FQNEAQ (reference sequence). The chain couples TRBV7-9 to TRBJ1-2, with TRBD1 as a possible D gene (5 bases). This receptor was identified in an adult in good health. Sample: peripheral blood, taken on day 0 of AZD1222 vaccination. This CDR3 is CASSSGTDYGYTF. Written as DNA, the CDR3 is TGTGCCAGCAGCTCCGGGACCGACTATGGCTACACCTTC.